The source of this T cell receptor beta chain is a study of response to subunit inactivated influenza vaccine. TCRdb re-called the RT-PCR reads through MiXCR, storing one row per CDR3 protein. The data show about 480,000 distinct CDR3 sequences, roughly 11% seen once. General study points: Only a handful of new T cells, the authors suggested, are recruited with each seasonal influenza vaccination.

The CDR3 runs 16 residues. Trimming removed 1 base at V and 4 bases at J, with 16 bases between. This clonotype was observed at least ten times. Its antigen is not known. The sample here was PBMCs from blood, taken about 6 weeks after vaccination. The sequence came from a man in his fifties or sixties who received an inactivated influenza vaccine. The rearrangement links TRBV12-3 or TRBV12-4 to TRBJ2-5; D gene unclear. In DNA form, the CDR3 reads TGTGCCAGCAGTTTAGGAGTCGGTGCGGTGGGAGAGACCCAGTACTTC. Protein product: CASSLGVGAVGETQYF.